The 18 T cell receptor beta chains listed next were all sequenced from one sample in a study of T cell repertoires in cytomegalovirus infection. TCRdb called the reads again in MiXCR, with one record for every CDR3 protein. The sample holds 250,000 to 300,000 distinct CDR3 sequences, around 25% seen once. Input material: PBMCs. The receptors shown here come from a human donor in good health (CMV status not recorded). Some clones in this sample may be carry-over from other donors' samples.

This clonotype was seen only a few times. This chain joins TRBV2 and TRBJ2-3, with D unclear. This CDR3 comprises 12 residues. Germline-derived CDR1 and CDR2 are SNHLY and FYNNEI. Trimming cost V 8 bases and J 5 bases, with 11 bases left between them. The CDR3 DNA is TGTGCCAGCGGGCCAACTGGAGATACGCAGTATTTT. It encodes CASGPTGDTQYF.

This clonotype was detected a few times. J is TRBJ1-6 and V is TRBV20-1; D not resolved. The CDR3 is 15 residues long. Trimming took 6 bases from V and 4 from J, leaving 16 bases between them. CDR1 and CDR2 (germline): DFQATT, SNEGSKA (reference sequence). CDR3 amino acids: CSAYTGEVYNSPLHF. Here the CDR3 DNA reads TGCAGTGCCTATACGGGTGAGGTATATAATTCACCCCTCCACTTT.

The chain employs TRBV9 and TRBJ1-2; 9 nucleotides line up with TRBD1. The J segment lost 4 bases and the V segment lost 2 bases, leaving 6 bases of the junction unmatched. The CDR3 totals 15 residues. Looked up from germline, CDR1 is SGDLS and CDR2 is YYNGEE. CDR3: CASSVGQGPSYGYTF. The CDR3 DNA is TGTGCCAGCAGCGTCGGACAGGGGCCTAGCTATGGCTACACCTTC.

The V call is TRBV6-1, the J call TRBJ2-1; the D gene is possibly TRBD2 (6 bases). The V gene's germline CDR1 is MNHNS and CDR2 SASEGT. Deletions cut 8 bases from V and 6 bases from J, with 8 bases between. The CDR3 is made up of 11 amino acids. In DNA form, the CDR3 reads TGTGCCAGCGGGGGGACCAATGAGCAGTTCTTC. This translates into CASGGTNEQFF.

This clonotype showed up just a few times. The chain couples TRBV2 to TRBJ1-5; D possibly corresponds to TRBD1 (6 bases). Trimming removed 7 bases at V and 3 bases at J, with 22 bases between. Germline CDR1 is SNHLY and CDR2 is FYNNEI. The CDR3 covers 17 residues. CDR3 protein: CASTPGGGHPVNQPQHF. CDR3 sequence (DNA): TGTGCCAGCACGCCGGGAGGGGGACACCCCGTCAATCAGCCCCAGCATTTT.

This clonotype occurred a few times. This chain connects TRBV28 to TRBJ1-2, with 10 bases that match TRBD1. J lost 4 bases, V lost 8 bases, and 7 bases had no gene match. This CDR3 is built from 14 residues. Germline CDR1 and CDR2: MDHEN and SYDVKM. The CDR3, as DNA: TGTGCCAGCGGACCGGGACAGGGGCTCTATGGCTACACCTTC. It codes for CASGPGQGLYGYTF.

The chain recombines TRBV5-1 with TRBJ1-6; D is unclear. Germline CDR1 reads SGHRS; CDR2 reads YFSETQ. The V gene lost 2 bases and the J gene lost 8 bases, with 11 bases spanning the gap. The CDR3 consists of 14 residues. CDR3 region: CASSFTAGDSPLHF. The CDR3 nucleotides are TGCGCCAGCAGCTTTACGGCTGGGGATTCACCCCTCCACTTT. The entire variable domain, with the rest obtained from reference TRBV5-1 and TRBJ1-6, is as follows: KAGVTQTPRYLIKTRGQQVTLSCSPISGHRSVSWYQQTPGQGLQFLFEYFSETQRNKGNFPGRFSGRQFSNSRSEMNVSTLELGDSALYLCASSFTAGDSPLHFGNGTRLTVT.

This clonotype was found many times. This chain connects TRBV7-2 to TRBJ2-7; 9 bases match TRBD1. Trimming removed 5 bases from V and 3 bases from J; junction bases left unmatched: 11. Germline V gene sequence: CDR1 SGHTA, CDR2 FQGNSA. The CDR3 length is 16 residues. The CDR3 spells CASSRIPGQGLYEQYF. The CDR3 coding sequence is TGTGCCAGCAGCCGGATACCGGGACAGGGACTCTACGAGCAGTACTTC.

This chain uses TRBV10-3 with TRBJ1-5, with 9 bases lining up with TRBD1. The V gene's germline CDR1 is ENHRY and CDR2 SYGVKD. V shed 3 bases, J shed 3 bases, and the junction held 12 bases outside the gene matches. This CDR3 spans 18 amino acids. For the CDR3, the DNA is TGTGCCATCAGTGATACCGGACAGGGGAGGATCAACAATCAGCCCCAGCATTTT. Encoded protein: CAISDTGQGRINNQPQHF.

This clonotype was recorded many times. Written as DNA, the CDR3 is TGTGCCAGCAGCTTACAAGCCGGGGGGCGTGAGCCCCAGCATTTT. Protein sequence: CASSLQAGGREPQHF. The J gene is TRBJ1-5, the V gene TRBV7-2; perhaps TRBD1 as D (6 bases). Germline V CDR1 and CDR2: SGHTA, FQGNSA. The CDR3 has 15 residues. The V end was cut by 2 bases, the J end by 8 bases, with 16 bases between.

The genes are TRBV7-2 and TRBJ2-3; D perhaps matches TRBD2 (6 bases). Germline V CDR1 and CDR2: SGHTA, FQGNSA. Trimming took off 2 bases at V and 2 bases at J, with 14 bases between the two ends. The CDR3 covers 16 residues. The CDR3 nucleotides read TGTGCCAGCAGCTTAACTAGCCCTATTCACACAGATACGCAGTATTTT. Its translation is CASSLTSPIHTDTQYF.

This chain uses TRBV10-3 with TRBJ2-6, with 10 bases fitting TRBD1. The germline gives CDR1 ENHRY, CDR2 SYGVKD. J was trimmed by 0 bases and V by 6 bases; bases with no gene match: 5. The CDR3 has 17 amino acids. The CDR3 DNA follows: TGTGCCATCAGAGGGACAGGGGATAACTCTGGGGCCAACGTCCTGACTTTC. Translated: CAIRGTGDNSGANVLTF.

The chain's CDR3 is CSIHASGASRYNEQFF. CDR3 DNA sequence: TGCAGCATCCACGCCTCGGGAGCGTCACGCTACAATGAGCAGTTCTTC. The chain is built from TRBV29-1 and TRBJ2-1; tentatively, D is TRBD2 (6 bases). The ends were cut back, 8 bases at V and 3 bases at J, with 23 bases in the middle. Germline CDR1 reads SQVTM; CDR2 reads ANQGSEA. The CDR3 is made up of 16 amino acids.

This chain links TRBV19 with TRBJ2-7; perhaps TRBD2 as D (6 bases). Germline loops: CDR1 LNHDA, CDR2 SQIVND (reference sequence). The CDR3 is made up of 14 amino acids. V lost 4 bases and J 1 base, leaving 11 bases between the germline ends. CDR3 sequence: CASSTDYFSYEQYF. The CDR3 nucleotides are TGTGCCAGTAGTACGGACTACTTTTCCTACGAGCAGTACTTC. Full variable domain (missing parts from reference TRBV19 and TRBJ2-7): DGGITQSPKYLFRKEGQNVTLSCEQNLNHDAMYWYRQDPGQGLRLIYYSQIVNDFQKGDIAEGYSVSREKKESFPLTVTSAQKNPTAFYLCASSTDYFSYEQYFGPGTRLTVT.

The genes are TRBV28 and TRBJ2-7; a possible D gene is TRBD1 (6 bases). The germline V gene has CDR1 MDHEN and CDR2 SYDVKM. V lost 5 bases, J lost 0 bases, and 14 bases lay in between. The CDR3 runs to 15 residues. CDR3 DNA: TGTGCCAGCAGTCCAAACGACAGGATCTCCTACGAGCAGTACTTC. It translates to CASSPNDRISYEQYF. Full variable domain (missing parts from reference TRBV28 and TRBJ2-7): DVKVTQSSRYLVKRTGEKVFLECVQDMDHENMFWYRQDPGLGLRLIYFSYDVKMKEKGDIPEGYSVSREKKERFSLILESASTNQTSMYLCASSPNDRISYEQYFGPGTRLTVT.

In its sample, this clonotype was seen a few times. The CDR3 bases are TGTGCCAGCAGCTCCCGCCGGGAGCTGTTTTTT. Amino acid sequence: CASSSRRELFF. The V call is TRBV7-2, the J call TRBJ2-2; D is unresolved. The germline CDR1 and CDR2 sequences are SGHTA and FQGNSA. The V gene lost 4 bases and the J gene lost 9 bases, with 6 bases spanning the gap. CDR3 length: 11 residues.

This clonotype has just a few counts. The chain links TRBV14 to TRBJ2-1; D is unclear. Germline V gene data show CDR1 as SGHDN and CDR2 as FVKESK. Trimming pared 1 base from V and 5 bases from J, leaving 9 bases between. The CDR3 runs 14 residues. CDR3 in DNA: TGTGCCAGCAGCCAAGTTGCGGAAGACAATGAGCAGTTCTTC. Translation gives CASSQVAEDNEQFF.

The V and J genes are TRBV25-1 and TRBJ1-6, with D uncertain. CDR1 and CDR2 from the germline V gene are MGHDK and SYGVNS. Trimming stripped 3 bases from V and 7 bases from J, with 10 bases between. This CDR3 has 14 amino acids. CDR3 residues: CASSEILLNSPLHF. The CDR3 region has the DNA TGTGCCAGCAGTGAGATACTGTTGAATTCACCCCTCCACTTT. Complete variable domain (other parts from reference TRBV25-1 and TRBJ1-6): EADIYQTPRYLVIGTGKKITLECSQTMGHDKMYWYQQDPGMELHLIHYSYGVNSTEKGDLSSESTVSRIRTEHFPLTLESARPSHTSQYLCASSEILLNSPLHFGNGTRLTVT.